Detailed here is one T cell receptor (beta chain). Its specificity is unknown. This entry is derived from a study of shared clonotypes between healthy human individuals. Points from the study as a whole: Non-shared clonotypes were found to have lower generation probabilities than the clonotypes that were shared by all four of the sorted-subset donors.

Into CD45RA+ naive and CD45RA-negative memory subsets, the CD4+ cells were split. The CDR3 length is 13 residues. Trimming shortened V by 6 bases and J by 5 bases, and 14 bases separated the two germline ends. CDR1 and CDR2 (germline): ENHRY, SYGVKD. The assay was carried out at the deep level. Per the original methods: Filtering differed for immunoSEQ, which gave only junction sequences without quality scores. Profiled with immunoSEQ multiplex PCR; TCRdb holds only in-frame clones, not every one. The V and J calls and the clone size are those of that table, but D and trimming were determined from the DNA. The data contain 2,500,000 or so clones, roughly 93% of them singletons.

The clonotype comes from a young man in good health. Some clones in this sample may be carry-over from other donors' samples. The V gene is TRBV10-3, the J gene TRBJ2-7; D remains ambiguous. The sequenced material came from naive CD4+ T cells from PBMCs. The subset is: CD45RA+ positively selected. CDR3 DNA sequence: TGTGCCATCAGCAACTATACCAAGGACGAGCAGTACTTC. It is translated as CAISNYTKDEQYF.